This TCR beta chain originates from a study of response to subunit inactivated influenza vaccine. The CDR3 length is 15 residues. Germline CDR1 is MNHNS and CDR2 is SASEGT. V lost 8 bases, J lost 4 bases, and 20 bases lay in between. Broader study findings: The authors proposed limited new T cell recruitment per seasonal influenza vaccination.

This clonotype was picked up many times. Its antigen is currently unknown. TCRdb reprocessed the RT-PCR reads via MiXCR and lists one record per CDR3 protein. The sample includes 700,000 to 900,000 distinct CDR3 sequences, 20% to 25% of them seen just once. The TCR originated in a man aged 50 to 60 who received an inactivated influenza vaccine. This chain links TRBV6-1 with TRBJ1-2, with a tentative D call TRBD1 (5 bases). This sample comprised PBMCs from blood, obtained 5 to 6 days after vaccination. As DNA, the CDR3 is TGTGCCAGCTTTTGGGGGACGAGAGATTCCTATGGCTACACCTTC. Its translation is CASFWGTRDSYGYTF.